These T cell receptor beta chains were read from a single sample in a study of T cell responses to AZD1222 COVID-19 vaccine. The data were produced by immunoSEQ multiplex PCR, yet TCRdb's version contains in-frame clones alone and is incomplete. This repertoire comprises about 140,000 clones; its ten largest clones make up around 2.2%. The sequencing input was peripheral blood. Source of these receptors: an adult in good health. CDR3s include the opening cysteine and the closing phenylalanine or tryptophan. Fields, in order: D gene, J gene, V gene, CDR3 protein, CDR3 DNA. D genes are given only for firm matches.

TRBD1	TRBJ2-7	TRBV5-5	CASSLAQTGAYEQYF	TGTGCCAGCAGCTTGGCCCAGACAGGGGCGTACGAGCAGTACTTC
NA	TRBJ1-2	TRBV13	CASSLVPGAGGYGYTF	TGTGCCAGCAGCTTAGTCCCCGGGGCCGGGGGCTATGGCTACACCTTC
NA	TRBJ1-3	TRBV30	CAWSTQGYGNTIYF	TGTGCCTGGAGTACACAGGGTTATGGAAACACCATATATTTT
NA	TRBJ1-2	TRBV13	CASSLGQGPNYGYTF	TGTGCCAGCAGCTTAGGCCAGGGGCCCAACTATGGCTACACCTTC
TRBD1	TRBJ2-7	TRBV19	CASSIDRDRGSYEQYF	TGTGCCAGTAGTATAGATCGGGACAGGGGTTCCTACGAGCAGTACTTC
TRBD1	TRBJ1-2	TRBV6-5	CASSSPGQVIYGYTF	TGTGCCAGCAGTTCTCCGGGACAGGTGATCTATGGCTACACCTTC
NA	TRBJ2-3	TRBV5-1	CASSLGGAADTQYF	TGCGCCAGCAGCTTGGGGGGGGCCGCAGATACGCAGTATTTT
TRBD2	TRBJ2-1	TRBV5-1	CASSLALAGGLGEQFF	TGCGCCAGCAGCTTGGCGCTAGCGGGGGGCCTTGGGGAGCAGTTCTTC
TRBD2	TRBJ2-3	TRBV10-1	CASRRAGTSPDTQYF	TGCGCCAGCAGAAGGGCCGGGACTAGCCCAGATACGCAGTATTTT
TRBD1	TRBJ2-5	TRBV11-1	CASSPYRGSQETQYF	TGTGCCAGCAGCCCGTACAGGGGAAGCCAAGAGACCCAGTACTTC
NA	TRBJ1-6	TRBV7-3	CASSLNGGANSPLHF	TGTGCCAGCAGCTTAAACGGTGGGGCCAATTCACCCCTCCACTTT
TRBD2	TRBJ2-3	TRBV5-4	CASPGTSGPTDTQYF	TGTGCCAGCCCTGGGACTAGCGGGCCCACAGATACGCAGTATTTT
NA	TRBJ1-1	TRBV2	CASSEAAQRVDTEAFF	TGTGCCAGCAGTGAAGCGGCGCAGCGGGTAGACACTGAAGCTTTCTTT
NA	TRBJ1-4	TRBV20-1	CSASRPNEKLFF	TGCAGTGCTAGTAGGCCTAATGAAAAACTGTTTTTT
NA	TRBJ1-1	TRBV28	CASSLFRDNTEAFF	TGTGCCAGCAGTTTATTTCGGGATAACACTGAAGCTTTCTTT
NA	TRBJ2-2	TRBV11-3	CASSLDGGALSGELFF	TGTGCCAGCAGCTTAGATGGGGGGGCCCTTTCAGGGGAGCTGTTTTTT
NA	TRBJ2-3	TRBV5-1	CASSLGVDTQYF	TGCGCCAGCAGCTTGGGCGTGGATACGCAGTATTTT
NA	TRBJ2-3	TRBV2	CASSAQQAMGDTQYF	TGTGCCAGCAGTGCGCAGCAGGCCATGGGAGATACGCAGTATTTT
NA	TRBJ2-5	TRBV7-3	CASSLTGGQETQYF	TGTGCCAGCAGCTTAACGGGCGGCCAAGAGACCCAGTACTTC
TRBD1	TRBJ2-7	TRBV7-9	CASSPGQVSSYEQYF	TGTGCCAGCAGCCCCGGACAGGTCAGCTCCTACGAGCAGTACTTC
TRBD2	TRBJ2-3	TRBV9	CASSVGIGGGTDTQYF	TGTGCCAGCAGCGTAGGTATCGGGGGGGGCACAGATACGCAGTATTTT
NA	TRBJ1-2	TRBV6-5	CASQKGDGYTF	TGTGCCAGCCAAAAGGGAGATGGCTACACCTTC
NA	TRBJ1-1	TRBV7-9	CASSSYGTEAFF	TGTGCCAGCTCCTCGTATGGCACTGAAGCTTTCTTT
NA	TRBJ1-6	TRBV19	CASSWGSANSPLHF	TGTGCCAGTAGTTGGGGCAGCGCCAATTCCCCCCTCCACTTT
NA	TRBJ2-1	TRBV21-1	CARNGTGRRDEQFF	TGTGCCAGGAACGGGACAGGCCGACGTGATGAGCAGTTCTTC
NA	TRBJ1-1	TRBV18	CASSPGHEAFF	TGTGCCAGCTCACCCGGGCACGAAGCTTTCTTT
TRBD1	TRBJ2-1	TRBV5-1	CASSDRVVGEQFF	TGCGCCAGCTCAGACAGGGTCGTAGGTGAGCAGTTCTTC
NA	TRBJ2-3	TRBV6-5	CASSYRGWNTDTQYF	TGTGCCAGCAGTTACCGGGGATGGAACACAGATACGCAGTATTTT
NA	TRBJ2-5	TRBV27	CASSLQETQYF	TGTGCCAGCAGTTTACAAGAGACCCAGTACTTC
NA	TRBJ1-6	TRBV3-1/TRBV3-2	CASSQDPPGHIPLHF	TGTGCCAGCAGCCAAGACCCGCCGGGCCATATACCCCTCCACTTT
TRBD1	TRBJ2-2	TRBV5-4	CASSAWDSDTGELFF	TGTGCCAGCAGCGCCTGGGACAGCGACACCGGGGAGCTGTTTTTT
TRBD1	TRBJ1-2	TRBV14	CASSQVGDRVGYTF	TGTGCCAGCAGCCAAGTGGGCGACAGGGTTGGCTACACCTTC
NA	TRBJ1-1	TRBV11-2	CASSWTANTEAFF	TGTGCCAGCAGCTGGACAGCGAACACTGAAGCTTTCTTT